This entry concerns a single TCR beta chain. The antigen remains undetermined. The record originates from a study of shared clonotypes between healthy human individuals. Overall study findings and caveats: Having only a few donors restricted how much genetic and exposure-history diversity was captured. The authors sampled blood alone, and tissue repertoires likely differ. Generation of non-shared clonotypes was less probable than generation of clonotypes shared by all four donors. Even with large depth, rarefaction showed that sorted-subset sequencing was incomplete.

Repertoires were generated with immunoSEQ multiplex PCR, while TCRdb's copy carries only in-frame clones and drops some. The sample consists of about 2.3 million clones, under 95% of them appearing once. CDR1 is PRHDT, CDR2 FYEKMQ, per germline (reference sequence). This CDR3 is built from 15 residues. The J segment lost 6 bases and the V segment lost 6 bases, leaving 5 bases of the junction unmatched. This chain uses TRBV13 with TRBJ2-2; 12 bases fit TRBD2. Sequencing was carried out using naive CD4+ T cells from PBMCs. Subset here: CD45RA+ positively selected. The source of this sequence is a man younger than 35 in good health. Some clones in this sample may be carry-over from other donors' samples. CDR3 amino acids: CASSTRTSGAGELFF. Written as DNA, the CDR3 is TGTGCCAGCAGTACGAGGACTAGCGGGGCCGGGGAGCTGTTTTTT.